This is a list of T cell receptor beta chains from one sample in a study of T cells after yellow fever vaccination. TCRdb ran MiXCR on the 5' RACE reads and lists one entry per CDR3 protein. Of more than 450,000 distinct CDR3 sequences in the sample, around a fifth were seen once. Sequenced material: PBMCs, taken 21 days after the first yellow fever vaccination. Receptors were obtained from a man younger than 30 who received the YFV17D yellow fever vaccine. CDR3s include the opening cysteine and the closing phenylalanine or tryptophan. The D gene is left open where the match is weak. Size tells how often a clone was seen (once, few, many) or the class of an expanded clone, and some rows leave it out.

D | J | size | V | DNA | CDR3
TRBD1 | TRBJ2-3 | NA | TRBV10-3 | TGTGCCATCAGACGACAGGGGACAGGAGATACGCAGTATTTT | CAIRRQGTGDTQYF
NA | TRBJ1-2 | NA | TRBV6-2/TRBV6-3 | TGTGCCAGCAGTTACTGGGAAGGTTCACTTTATGGCTACACCTTC | CASSYWEGSLYGYTF
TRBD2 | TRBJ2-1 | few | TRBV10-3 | TGTGCCATCGCCGCCGGGCTAGCGGGGGTGAATGAGCAGTTCTTC | CAIAAGLAGVNEQFF
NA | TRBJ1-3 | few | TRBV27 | TGTGCCAGCAGTCCTAGTCCCGGGACAGGAAACACCATATATTTT | CASSPSPGTGNTIYF
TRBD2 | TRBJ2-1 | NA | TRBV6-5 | TGTGCCAGCAGTTACCCCCAGCGGGGGGGCCTGGAGCAGTTCTTC | CASSYPQRGGLEQFF
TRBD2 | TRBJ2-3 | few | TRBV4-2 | TGTGCCAGCAGCCAAGAGGGACTAGCGGGGGGAGGGGGTACAGATACGCAGTATTTT | CASSQEGLAGGGGTDTQYF
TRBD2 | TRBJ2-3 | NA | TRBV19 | TGTGCCAGTATAGGCGGAGCGGGGCCAACAGATACGCAGTATTTT | CASIGGAGPTDTQYF
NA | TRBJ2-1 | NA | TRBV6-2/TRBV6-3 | TGTGCCAGCACAGTCCACTCCTACAATGAGCAGTTCTTC | CASTVHSYNEQFF
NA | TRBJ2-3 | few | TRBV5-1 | TGCGCCACCGCGACGGGGACGGATGCTGCAGATACGCAGTATTTT | CATATGTDAADTQYF
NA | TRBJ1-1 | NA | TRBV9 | TGTGCCAGCAGCGTGGGGTCCCCCGCTGAAGCTTTCTTT | CASSVGSPAEAFF
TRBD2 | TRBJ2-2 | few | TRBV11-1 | TGTGCCAGCACCCACGGCGGACTAGCGGGGGATAGGACCGGGGAGCTGTTTTTT | CASTHGGLAGDRTGELFF
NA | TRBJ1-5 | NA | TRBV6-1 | TGTGCCAGCAGTGAACGACCTACAGAGACCGGGCCCCAGCATTTT | CASSERPTETGPQHF
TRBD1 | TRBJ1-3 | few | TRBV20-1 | TGCAGTGCTAGAGGAGGACAGGGTGCGGGAAACACCATATATTTT | CSARGGQGAGNTIYF
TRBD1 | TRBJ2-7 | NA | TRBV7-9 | TGTGCCAGCAGCGAGGACAGGGGAGCCTACGAGCAGTACTTC | CASSEDRGAYEQYF
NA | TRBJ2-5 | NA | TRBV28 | TGTGCCAGCAGTTTACGACCAGAGACCCAGTACTTC | CASSLRPETQYF
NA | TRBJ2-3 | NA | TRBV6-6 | TGTGCCAGCAGTTACTCGAAAGATACGCAGTATTTT | CASSYSKDTQYF
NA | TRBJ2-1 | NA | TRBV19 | TGTGCCAGTAGTATACCTCCCCAGGGGTACAATGAGCAGTTCTTC | CASSIPPQGYNEQFF
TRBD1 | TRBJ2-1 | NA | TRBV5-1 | TGCGCCAGCAGCTTTATAGTCAGCGGACAGGGGGGAGGAAATGAGCAGTTCTTC | CASSFIVSGQGGGNEQFF
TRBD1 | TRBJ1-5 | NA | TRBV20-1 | TGCAGTGCTAACAGGGGTTTGGTCAATCAGCCCCAGCATTTT | CSANRGLVNQPQHF
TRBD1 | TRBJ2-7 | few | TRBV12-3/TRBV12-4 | TGTGCCAGCAGTACGACAGGGGGGGTATACGAGCAGTACTTC | CASSTTGGVYEQYF
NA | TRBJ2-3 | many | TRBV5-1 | TGCGCCAGCAGCACAGAGGGGAGCACAGATACGCAGTATTTT | CASSTEGSTDTQYF
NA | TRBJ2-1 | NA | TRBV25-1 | TGTGCCAGTGGGGGGGACAACTCCTACAATGAGCAGTTCTTC | CASGGDNSYNEQFF
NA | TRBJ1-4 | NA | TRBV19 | TGTGCCAGTAGGGAAAGGGGATCGGGTGAAAAACTGTTTTTT | CASRERGSGEKLFF
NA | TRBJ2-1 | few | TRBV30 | TGTGCCTGGGACAGGTTCAATGAGCAGTTCTTC | CAWDRFNEQFF
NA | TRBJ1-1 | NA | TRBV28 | TGTGCCAGCAGCATCCCCAACCCGGGAAGGGCTTTCTTT | CASSIPNPGRAFF
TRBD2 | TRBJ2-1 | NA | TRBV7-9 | TGTGCCAGCAGTCCCCAGACTAGCGGGGTTTACAATGAGCAGTTCTTC | CASSPQTSGVYNEQFF
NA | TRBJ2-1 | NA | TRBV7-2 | TGTGCCAGCAGCAGGGACACCTTAGTGGAGTTCTTC | CASSRDTLVEFF
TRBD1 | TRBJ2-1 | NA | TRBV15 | TGTGCCACCAGCAGTGGGACAGGTGGGATTCACGAGCAGTTCTTC | CATSSGTGGIHEQFF
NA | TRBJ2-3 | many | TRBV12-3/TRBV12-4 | TGTGCCAGCAGTTTGCAGACAGATACGCAGTATTTT | CASSLQTDTQYF
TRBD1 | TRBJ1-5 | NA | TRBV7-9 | TGTGCCAGCAGCTTTGCCGGGACAGGGTCGGTTCAGCCCCAGCATTTT | CASSFAGTGSVQPQHF
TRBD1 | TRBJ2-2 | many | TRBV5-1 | TGCGCCAGCAGCTCGGGACAGGGAGTCACCGGGGAGCTGTTTTTT | CASSSGQGVTGELFF
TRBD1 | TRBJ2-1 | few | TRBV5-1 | TGCGCCAGCAGCCGGACAGGGGCCCATGAGCAGTTCTTC | CASSRTGAHEQFF
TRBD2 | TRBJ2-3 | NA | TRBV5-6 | TGTGCCAGCAGCGGGACTAGCGGGGATCCCGATACGCAGTATTTT | CASSGTSGDPDTQYF
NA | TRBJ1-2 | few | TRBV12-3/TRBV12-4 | TGTGCCAGCAGTTCCCGGGACTTCCCTAGGGACTATGGCTACACCTTC | CASSSRDFPRDYGYTF
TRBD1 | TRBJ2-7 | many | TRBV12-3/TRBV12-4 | TGTGCCAGCAGTAAACCCGGGACAGGAGGCTACGAGCAGTACTTC | CASSKPGTGGYEQYF
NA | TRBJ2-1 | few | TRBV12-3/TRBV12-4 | TGTGCCAGCAGTTCCCCAGGCCTTTGGAACAATGAGCAGTTCTTC | CASSSPGLWNNEQFF
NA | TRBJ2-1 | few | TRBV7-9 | TGTGCCAGCAGCTTGCAAAGGGACTACAATGAGCAGTTCTTC | CASSLQRDYNEQFF
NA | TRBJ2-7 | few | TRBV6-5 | TGTGCCAGCAGCACAGCTCAGCGCGAGCAGTACTTC | CASSTAQREQYF
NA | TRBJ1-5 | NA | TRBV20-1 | TGCAGTGCTAGAGACACAGTCAATCAGCCCCAGCATTTT | CSARDTVNQPQHF
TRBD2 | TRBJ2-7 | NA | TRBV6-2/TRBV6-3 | TGTGCCAGCAGAGAACGCGGGACTATCTCCTACGAGCAGTACTTC | CASRERGTISYEQYF
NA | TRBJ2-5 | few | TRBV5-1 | TGCGCCAGCAGCTTGAGCGGAGGGACGGTGAAAGAGACCCAGTACTTC | CASSLSGGTVKETQYF
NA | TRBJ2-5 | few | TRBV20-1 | TGCAGTGCTCACAAGCAGGGTGGAGAGACCCAGTACTTC | CSAHKQGGETQYF
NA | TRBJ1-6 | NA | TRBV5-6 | TGTGCCAGCGAGGGGTACGGGAGCGCTTCACCCCTCCACTTT | CASEGYGSASPLHF
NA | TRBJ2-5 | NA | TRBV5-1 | TGCGCCAGCAGCTTGGGGCTAGCGAGCGGGCCGGAAGAGACCCAGTACTTC | CASSLGLASGPEETQYF
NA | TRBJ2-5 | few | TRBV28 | TGTGCCAGCAGTTCGTTCGACCCGGGTCCTAGCCATCAAGAGACCCAGTACTTC | CASSSFDPGPSHQETQYF
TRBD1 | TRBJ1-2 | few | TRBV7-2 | TGTGCCAGCGGGGAGACATGGGAGGGGGCAGGTAGCTACACCTTC | CASGETWEGAGSYTF
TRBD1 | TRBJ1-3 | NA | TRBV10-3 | TGTGCCATCTCCAAAGGGGGCCGTGGAAACACCATATATTTT | CAISKGGRGNTIYF
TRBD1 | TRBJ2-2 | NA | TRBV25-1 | TGTGCCAGCAGTTTCGCGGGGACAGGGGGCACCGGGGAGCTGTTTTTT | CASSFAGTGGTGELFF
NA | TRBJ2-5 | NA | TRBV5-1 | TGCGCCAGCAGCTTGGCGGGACGGCGCCAGGAGACCCAGTACTTC | CASSLAGRRQETQYF
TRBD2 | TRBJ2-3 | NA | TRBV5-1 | TGCGCCAGCAGCGCGGGCGGGGGGGCCTCCACAGATACGCAGTATTTT | CASSAGGGASTDTQYF
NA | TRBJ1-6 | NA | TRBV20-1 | TGCAGTGCTAGAGATCTTGGCAGGGAAAATTCACCCCTCCACTTT | CSARDLGRENSPLHF
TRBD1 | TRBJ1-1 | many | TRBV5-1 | TGCGCCAGCAGCGCGGACAGGGGAACTGAAGCTTTCTTT | CASSADRGTEAFF
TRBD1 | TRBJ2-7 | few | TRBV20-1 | TGCAGTGCTAGGGATACGACAGGGGACTACGAGCAGTACTTC | CSARDTTGDYEQYF
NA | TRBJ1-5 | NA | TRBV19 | TGTGCCAGTAGTATAGTAACAGCTAGCAATCAGCCCCAGCATTTT | CASSIVTASNQPQHF
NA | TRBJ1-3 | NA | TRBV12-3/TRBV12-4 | TGTGCCAGCAGCCCTCTCCGCTCTGGAAACACCATATATTTT | CASSPLRSGNTIYF
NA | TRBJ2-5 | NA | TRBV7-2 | TGTGCCAGCAGTCCCAGCCCTAGATCACAAGAGACCCAGTACTTC | CASSPSPRSQETQYF
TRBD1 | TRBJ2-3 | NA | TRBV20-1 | TGCAGTGCTAGAGACAGGGGGCTTGGAGATACGCAGTATTTT | CSARDRGLGDTQYF
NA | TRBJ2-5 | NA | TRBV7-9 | TGTGCCAGCACCCCGGGGGAGACCCAGTACTTC | CASTPGETQYF
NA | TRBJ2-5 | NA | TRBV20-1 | TGCAGTGCTACGGTACGGGGTTTAGAGACCCAGTACTTC | CSATVRGLETQYF
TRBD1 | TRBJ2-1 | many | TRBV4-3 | TGCGCCAGCAGCCGGAGTCTCCGGGACAGCAATGAGCAGTTCTTC | CASSRSLRDSNEQFF